The entry below describes one TCR beta chain. Authors' analysis steps: Nucleated cell number was recorded as an estimate derived from reference gene primer amplification. Clones were sequenced by immunoSEQ multiplex PCR, and TCRdb holds only the in-frame ones, with some missing. V, J and clone size are those of that table, while D and trimming were read from the DNA. The data contain 150,000 or so clones, approximately 80% of them seen just once; the ten biggest clones take up approximately 2.9%. The CDR3 spans 18 residues. Germline trimming cut 3 bases from V and 7 bases from J; bases unmatched to any gene: 21. Germline loops: CDR1 DFQATT, CDR2 SNEGSKA (reference sequence). This sample is part of a study of blood T cell repertoires in COVID-19. Study overall: The study drew acute and convalescent COVID-19 samples from the United States, Italy and Spain. PBMCs, B-cell-depleted T cells, or T cells provided the cDNA or gDNA that made up the material.

This rearrangement joins TRBV20-1 to TRBJ1-2; TRBD1 matches 9 bases. This sequence was found in an older woman with acute or convalescent COVID-19. The specimen sequenced was peripheral blood. CDR3 sequence: CSASIPPGTGNGETGYTF. The CDR3 DNA sequence: TGCAGTGCTAGTATTCCCCCCGGGACAGGGAATGGGGAGACTGGCTACACCTTC.